This T cell receptor (beta chain) originates from a study of cytomegalovirus exposure and HLA in healthy donors. For this clone: The antigen remains unidentified.

Regarding the study as a whole: What a later analysis showed was that several of the most significant clusters appeared linked to common viral pathogens. TCR beta sequences reportedly predicted the HLA-A and HLA-B alleles of most subjects accurately. 87-base-pair reads could not separate some V segments, including TRBV6-2 and TRBV6-3.

PCR primers comprised 60 Vbeta and 13 Jbeta primers. The method was immunoSEQ multiplex PCR; TCRdb's version includes in-frame clones alone and lacks a portion of them. The repertoire holds around 140,000 clones, 79% seen once, with roughly 1.1% in the top ten. The germline gives CDR1 SNHLY, CDR2 FYNNEI. V was pared by 5 bases and J by 1 base, with 11 bases of the junction left unmatched. The CDR3 runs to 18 residues. The TCR was taken from a male donor in good health and CMV-seronegative. V usage is TRBV2 and J usage is TRBJ2-3; 11 nucleotides align to TRBD2. Sequencing input: PBMCs. The CDR3 is CASSFLAGGGSGTDTQYF. The CDR3 DNA reads TGTGCCAGCAGTTTCCTAGCGGGGGGCGGTTCTGGCACAGATACGCAGTATTTT. Full variable domain (missing parts from reference TRBV2 and TRBJ2-3): EPEVTQTPSHQVTQMGQEVILRCVPISNHLYFYWYRQILGQKVEFLVSFYNNEISEKSEIFDDQFSVERPDGSNFTLKIRSTKLEDSAMYFCASSFLAGGGSGTDTQYFGPGTRLTVL.